The 29 T cell receptor beta chains below were found in one sample sequenced in a study of human T cells and chemical hapten exposure. Indicated time point: pre-sensitization, week 0. Indicated treatment: therapeutic diphenylcyclopropenone sensitization with weekly scalp DPC. TCRdb re-derived calls from the RACE reads in MiXCR, one entry per CDR3 protein. The data show around 120,000 distinct CDR3 sequences, approximately 12% seen once. The starting material was whole blood, obtained in connection with sensitization to the hapten diphenylcyclopropenone (DPC). Receptor source: a young woman with alopecia areata. Some clones in this sample may be carry-over from other donors' samples.

This clonotype has a handful of counts. The V call is TRBV2, the J call TRBJ2-5, with no clear D. The germline V gene has CDR1 SNHLY and CDR2 FYNNEI. The CDR3 consists of 9 residues. V dropped 8 bases and J dropped 8 bases, with 6 bases sitting between them. CDR3: CASGSTQYF. The CDR3 DNA reads as TGTGCCAGCGGGTCTACCCAGTACTTC.

The chain couples TRBV29-1 to TRBJ1-1; 8 nucleotides line up with TRBD1. The CDR3 length is 11 residues. V shed 8 bases and J 9 bases; nucleotides not matched to a gene: 8. Germline V lookup: CDR1 SQVTM, CDR2 ANQGSEA. CDR3 protein: CSPGTGDKAFF. CDR3 DNA sequence: TGCAGCCCGGGGACAGGAGATAAAGCTTTCTTT. Drawing the rest from reference TRBV29-1 and TRBJ1-1, the complete variable domain is SAVISQKPSRDICQRGTSLTIQCQVDSQVTMMFWYRQQPGQSLTLIATANQGSEATYESGFVIDKFPISRPNLTFSTLTVSNMSPEDSSIYLCSPGTGDKAFFGQGTRLTVV.

The sample holds many counts of this clonotype. This rearrangement joins TRBV6-2 or TRBV6-3 to TRBJ1-5; 7 nucleotides agree with TRBD1. The CDR3 totals 17 residues. V trimming: 5 bases; J trimming: 2 bases; junction bases outside the gene matches: 12. Germline V gives CDR1 MNHEY, CDR2 SVGEGT. CDR3 sequence: CASSASHRGDGNQPQHF. As DNA, the CDR3 is TGTGCCAGCAGTGCTTCTCACAGGGGAGATGGCAATCAGCCCCAGCATTTT.

The V gene is TRBV7-2, the J gene TRBJ1-6, with TRBD1 identical over 7 bases. Looked up from germline, CDR1 is SGHTA and CDR2 is FQGNSA. J gave up 8 bases and V 3 bases, and 4 bases lay outside the gene matches. The CDR3 extends over 14 amino acids. CDR3 protein: CASSFDRAHSPLHF. DNA of the CDR3: TGTGCCAGCAGCTTCGACAGGGCCCATTCACCCCTCCACTTT.

In this sample, this clonotype turned up many times. V usage is TRBV5-4 and J usage is TRBJ1-6; D gene unclear. V gave up 0 bases and J gave up 6 bases, with 7 bases separating them. This CDR3 has 14 amino acids. The germline V gene has CDR1 SGHNT and CDR2 YYREEE (reference sequence). CDR3: CASSLGGVNSPLHF. Here the CDR3 DNA reads TGTGCCAGCAGCTTGGGGGGTGTTAATTCACCCCTCCACTTT.

The chain carries TRBV18 and TRBJ2-2, with TRBD1 as a possible D gene (5 bases). The ends were cut back, 3 bases at V and 5 bases at J, with 22 bases in the middle. This CDR3 is 18 amino acids long. Germline V gene data show CDR1 as KGHSH and CDR2 as LQKENI. DNA of the CDR3: TGTGCCAGCTCACCCCTGAGCGTGAGGCAGCCAGGGACCGGGGAGCTGTTTTTT. Residues: CASSPLSVRQPGTGELFF. Using reference TRBV18 and TRBJ2-2 for the parts outside the CDR3, the full variable domain is NAGVMQNPRHLVRRRGQEARLRCSPMKGHSHVYWYRQLPEEGLKFMVYLQKENIIDESGMPKERFSAEFPKEGPSILRIQQVVRGDSAAYFCASSPLSVRQPGTGELFFGEGSRLTVL.

V usage is TRBV20-1 and J usage is TRBJ2-3; D may be TRBD2 (7 bases). The CDR3 has 16 amino acids. Germline-derived CDR1 and CDR2 are DFQATT and SNEGSKA (reference sequence). Trimming stripped 1 base from V and 1 base from J, with 15 bases between. Here the CDR3 reads CSARGLMGGRTDTQYF. Here the CDR3 DNA reads TGCAGTGCTAGAGGTTTGATGGGGGGGCGCACAGATACGCAGTATTTT.

Only a few counts were recorded for this clonotype. The chain uses TRBV12-3 or TRBV12-4 and TRBJ1-2, with D hard to call. The CDR3 spans 14 residues. V lost 3 bases to trimming and J lost 4 bases, with 12 bases between them. The DNA of the CDR3 is TGTGCCAGCAGTTTCTCCTCCAGGCCCTATGGCTACACCTTC. This codes for CASSFSSRPYGYTF.

The V and J genes are TRBV6-2 or TRBV6-3 and TRBJ2-1, with TRBD1 matching over 8 bases. The CDR3 consists of 13 residues. V lost 5 bases and J lost 6; bases outside the gene matches: 3. Germline CDR1 and CDR2: MNHEY and SVGEGT. The DNA for the CDR3 is TGTGCCAGCAGTCTAACAGGGGGCAATGAGCAGTTCTTC. Protein sequence: CASSLTGGNEQFF.

This sequence joins TRBV6-5 and TRBJ2-7, with D perhaps given as TRBD1 or TRBD2 (5 bases each). The V gene lost 2 bases and the J gene lost 7 bases, with 9 bases spanning the gap. This CDR3 contains 12 residues. CDR1 and CDR2 from the germline V gene are MNHEY and SVGAGI. CDR3 protein: CASSYRDGEQYF. The DNA of the CDR3 is TGTGCCAGCAGTTACAGGGACGGGGAGCAGTACTTC.

This clonotype was counted ten times or more. The rearrangement links TRBV29-1 to TRBJ2-5; D not certain. Trimming left V 6 bases short and J 4 bases short, with 9 bases between. The CDR3 is 11 residues long. In germline, CDR1 is SQVTM, CDR2 ANQGSEA. The CDR3 region has the DNA TGCAGCGTAAAAATGGGAGAGACCCAGTACTTC. This gives the protein CSVKMGETQYF. The full variable domain, completed using reference TRBV29-1 and TRBJ2-5, is SAVISQKPSRDICQRGTSLTIQCQVDSQVTMMFWYRQQPGQSLTLIATANQGSEATYESGFVIDKFPISRPNLTFSTLTVSNMSPEDSSIYLCSVKMGETQYFGPGTRLLVL.

In this sample, this clonotype turned up a few times. The J gene is TRBJ1-3, the V gene TRBV4-3; D uncertain. This CDR3 is 15 amino acids long. V was trimmed by 2 bases and J by 0 bases, leaving 8 bases between them. The germline CDR1 and CDR2 sequences are LGHNA and YSLEER. The DNA for the CDR3 is TGCGCCAGCAGCCAAATCTATCTCTCTGGAAACACCATATATTTT. Residues: CASSQIYLSGNTIYF.

This clonotype was detected a few times. One end of the junction varies from germline; a read error may be responsible. CDR3 sequence reads: CPPLLGGFQETQYF. CDR3 bases: TGCCCCCCTCTGTTGGGGGGGTTCCAAGAGACCCAGTACTTC. This chain connects TRBV6-6 to TRBJ2-5; TRBD2 aligns across 7 bases. The germline gives CDR1 MNHNY, CDR2 SVGAGI (reference sequence). CDR3 length equals 14 residues.

The V call is TRBV6-5, the J call TRBJ2-2; TRBD1 matches at 9 bases. There are 19 residues in the CDR3. Germline V gene lookup returns CDR1 MNHEY and CDR2 SVGAGI. Trimming removed 0 bases from V and 4 bases from J; junction bases left unmatched: 12. The CDR3 sequence: CASSYSRTGEISRTGELFF. Here the CDR3 DNA reads TGTGCCAGCAGTTACTCACGGACAGGGGAAATAAGTCGCACCGGGGAGCTGTTTTTT.

The table lists this clonotype with a few counts. The chain links TRBV3-1 to TRBJ2-4; D is possibly TRBD2 (6 bases). CDR1 is LGHDT and CDR2 is YNNKEL in the germline V gene (reference sequence). CDR3 length equals 17 residues. Trimming pared 0 bases from V and 1 base from J, leaving 13 bases between. CDR3 protein: CASSQDIGGSAKNIQYF. CDR3 DNA: TGTGCCAGCAGCCAAGATATAGGAGGGTCGGCCAAAAACATTCAGTACTTC.

This clonotype was observed at least ten times. The chain joins TRBV19 to TRBJ1-2, with TRBD1 as a possible D gene (5 bases). The V end was cut by 5 bases, the J end by 0 bases, with 13 bases between. The CDR3 contains 15 residues. Germline CDR1 reads LNHDA; CDR2 reads SQIVND (reference sequence). CDR3 region: CASSPGGAANYGYTF. Written as DNA, the CDR3 is TGTGCCAGTAGTCCCGGAGGGGCCGCTAACTATGGCTACACCTTC.

J is TRBJ1-5 and V is TRBV2; 11 bases match TRBD1. CDR3 length equals 18 residues. V dropped 0 bases and J dropped 4; count of bases not matched to a gene: 8. From germline, CDR1 is SNHLY and CDR2 FYNNEI. The CDR3 spells CASSEAPPGTGGNQPQHF. DNA of the CDR3: TGTGCCAGCAGTGAAGCCCCGCCAGGGACAGGGGGGAATCAGCCCCAGCATTTT.

This clonotype was recorded at least ten times. The rearrangement joins TRBV25-1 to TRBJ1-1; a possible D gene is TRBD1 (5 bases). This CDR3 has 14 amino acids. Germline CDR1 MGHDK, CDR2 SYGVNS. Between the trimmed V and J ends, which lost 3 bases and 2 bases, there was a span of 10 bases. The CDR3 reads CASSDDGGNTEAFF. The CDR3, as DNA: TGTGCCAGCAGTGATGACGGGGGTAACACTGAAGCTTTCTTT.

This clonotype came up many times. The rearrangement links TRBV4-3 to TRBJ2-7, with 10 bases that match TRBD2. The CDR3 is 15 amino acids. In germline, CDR1 is LGHNA, CDR2 YSLEER. With 0 bases clipped from V and 3 bases from J, the junction kept 2 bases outside the gene matches. CDR3 DNA sequence: TGCGCCAGCAGCCAAGAATCTAGCGGGGGCTACGAGCAGTACTTC. Its protein is CASSQESSGGYEQYF.

This clonotype showed up just a few times. The chain employs TRBV5-5 and TRBJ1-1, with D possibly matching TRBD1 (5 bases). Germline V lookup: CDR1 SGHKS, CDR2 YYEKEE (reference sequence). The V end lost 4 bases, the J end lost 5 bases, and 21 bases lay between the germline ends. The CDR3 runs to 16 residues. The CDR3 protein is CASSRTPGTGETEAFF. The CDR3 DNA follows: TGTGCCAGCAGCCGGACTCCCGGGACGGGGGAGACTGAAGCTTTCTTT.

The rearrangement links TRBV7-2 to TRBJ2-7; the D gene could be TRBD1 or TRBD2 (6 bases each). CDR3 length: 15 amino acids. Germline V lookup: CDR1 SGHTA, CDR2 FQGNSA. The germline V and J ends were trimmed by 1 base and 0 bases, with 10 bases remaining between them. The CDR3 sequence is CASSLGGAPSYEQYF. The CDR3 nucleotides read TGTGCCAGCAGCTTAGGGGGGGCCCCCTCCTACGAGCAGTACTTC.

This clonotype has only a few counts. This rearrangement joins TRBV6-5 to TRBJ2-3, with TRBD2 matching 8 bases. Losses at the gene ends were 0 bases for V and 6 bases for J; bases not matched to a gene: 2. The germline V gene encodes CDR1 MNHEY and CDR2 SVGAGI. There are 14 residues in the CDR3. CDR3 loop: CASSYSPSGDTQYF. The CDR3 nucleotides read TGTGCCAGCAGTTACTCGCCTAGCGGGGATACGCAGTATTTT.

This clonotype was seen repeatedly, ten times or more. The rearrangement joins TRBV30 to TRBJ1-6; D unclear. V gave up 4 bases and J gave up 6 bases, with 10 bases separating them. The CDR3 has 13 amino acids. Germline CDR1 and CDR2: GTSNPN and SVGIG (reference sequence). CDR3 bases: TGTGCCTGGAAGGACCTTTTTAATTCACCCCTCCACTTT. It is translated as CAWKDLFNSPLHF.

This clonotype was observed many times. The chain uses TRBV5-1 and TRBJ1-1, with D hard to call. The ends were cut back, 4 bases at V and 0 bases at J, with 13 bases in the middle. Germline-derived CDR1 and CDR2 are SGHRS and YFSETQ. This CDR3 is 15 amino acids long. The CDR3 reads CASSSGRVLNTEAFF. CDR3 sequence (DNA): TGCGCCAGCAGCAGCGGCAGAGTACTGAACACTGAAGCTTTCTTT. Full variable domain (rest looked up from reference TRBV5-1 and TRBJ1-1): KAGVTQTPRYLIKTRGQQVTLSCSPISGHRSVSWYQQTPGQGLQFLFEYFSETQRNKGNFPGRFSGRQFSNSRSEMNVSTLELGDSALYLCASSSGRVLNTEAFFGQGTRLTVV.

This clonotype was observed many times. The gene calls are TRBV5-4 and TRBJ1-1, with TRBD1 matching over 8 bases. J lost 4 bases, V lost 4 bases, and 3 bases had no gene match. The CDR3 spans 13 residues. In germline, CDR1 is SGHNT, CDR2 YYREEE (reference sequence). The CDR3 nucleotides read TGTGCCAGCAGCCAACAGGGGGGCACTGAAGCTTTCTTT. As protein: CASSQQGGTEAFF.

This clonotype was picked up a small number of times. CDR3 in amino acids: CASSQAAGELFF. DNA for the CDR3: TGCGCCAGCAGCCAAGCGGCCGGGGAGCTGTTTTTT. V usage is TRBV4-1 and J usage is TRBJ2-2; D gene ambiguous. Germline V gene lookup returns CDR1 MGHRA and CDR2 YSYEKL. The V end was cut by 1 base, the J end by 6 bases, with 3 bases between. This CDR3 has 12 amino acids.

This clonotype showed up many times. The chain carries TRBV12-3 or TRBV12-4 and TRBJ2-1, with D possibly being TRBD1 (6 bases). CDR3 size: 15 residues. Trimming cost V 3 bases and J 4 bases, with 13 bases left between them. DNA for the CDR3: TGTGCCAGCAGTTTTAGGGGACATAGGTACAATGAGCAGTTCTTC. As protein: CASSFRGHRYNEQFF.

This clonotype was counted between two and nine times. This chain joins TRBV18 and TRBJ2-1; D not resolved. The germline V and J ends were trimmed by 3 bases and 0 bases, with 9 bases remaining between them. This CDR3 has 15 residues. The V gene's germline CDR1 is KGHSH and CDR2 LQKENI. The CDR3, as DNA: TGTGCCAGCTCACCCAGGTCGGGCTCCTACAATGAGCAGTTCTTC. Encoded protein: CASSPRSGSYNEQFF.

This clonotype was detected a few times. CDR3 DNA sequence: TGTGCCAGCAGTTACAGGAGGGGTACGACGTATAGCAATCAGCCCCAGCATTTT. Translation gives CASSYRRGTTYSNQPQHF. V usage is TRBV6-2 or TRBV6-3 and J usage is TRBJ1-5, with D tentatively TRBD1 (5 bases). V was cut by 2 bases and J by 0 bases, with 17 bases left in between. The CDR3 is 18 residues long. Germline values: CDR1 MNHEY, CDR2 SVGEGT.